This T cell receptor (beta chain) was identified during a study of post-analysis software for immune sequencing data. Across the study: Several disease courses (relapsing-remitting, secondary progressive and progressive-relapsing) of multiple sclerosis were included. Regarding the study as a whole: Diversity measured as normalized Chao1 was significantly lower in multiple sclerosis patients than in controls. There were several TRBV segments more frequent in patients than controls, and TRBV5-6, TRBV5-1 and TRBV20-1 were among them. Same-batch samples co-clustered strongly by F measure.

The CDR3 is 14 residues long. V was pared by 1 base and J by 10 bases, with 16 bases between. Germline values: CDR1 MGHDK, CDR2 SYGVNS. Presence of unique molecular identifiers characterized the TCR beta cDNA libraries. It was from roughly 1.1 to 9.2 million T cells that about 500,000 cDNA molecules came. TCRdb reprocessed the PCR reads via MiXCR and lists one record per CDR3 protein. The data hold fewer than 850,000 distinct CDR3 sequences, with 25% to 30% observed a single time. Notes on this clonotype: The target antigen is unknown.

This rearrangement joins TRBV25-1 to TRBJ1-2; D gene ambiguous. The material sequenced was blood. This clonotype was obtained from a girl between 10 and 17 years old with multiple sclerosis. The CDR3 region is CASSEFMGARDYTF. The CDR3 DNA sequence: TGTGCCAGCAGTGAATTCATGGGCGCGCGGGACTACACCTTC.